The T cell receptor (beta chain) under discussion was sequenced for a study of blood T cell repertoires in COVID-19. As for the study in general: The United States, Italy and Spain were the sources of the acute and convalescent COVID-19 samples. T cells, B-cell-depleted T cells, or PBMCs provided the cDNA or gDNA that served as material.

In the authors' workflow: Reference gene primer amplification gave nucleated cell count estimates. TCRdb's copy holds only in-frame clones and misses some; the assay was immunoSEQ multiplex PCR. The DNA gave D and trimming, while V, J and clone size come from that table. The sample lists around 40,000 clones, almost 90% seen once, with over 11% in the top ten. Only a few counts were recorded for this clone. The CDR3 has 14 residues. The trim removed 5 bases at V and 6 bases at J, leaving 2 bases unmatched. Germline assignment: CDR1 ENHRY and CDR2 SYGVKD. The rearrangement uses TRBV10-3 and TRBJ2-3; TRBD2 matches 13 bases. The sequenced sample consisted of peripheral blood. This TCR was sampled from a human donor in a cohort sampled during active COVID-19. CDR3 protein: CAISKTSGGDTQYF. The DNA for the CDR3 is TGTGCCATCAGTAAGACTAGCGGGGGGGATACGCAGTATTTT.